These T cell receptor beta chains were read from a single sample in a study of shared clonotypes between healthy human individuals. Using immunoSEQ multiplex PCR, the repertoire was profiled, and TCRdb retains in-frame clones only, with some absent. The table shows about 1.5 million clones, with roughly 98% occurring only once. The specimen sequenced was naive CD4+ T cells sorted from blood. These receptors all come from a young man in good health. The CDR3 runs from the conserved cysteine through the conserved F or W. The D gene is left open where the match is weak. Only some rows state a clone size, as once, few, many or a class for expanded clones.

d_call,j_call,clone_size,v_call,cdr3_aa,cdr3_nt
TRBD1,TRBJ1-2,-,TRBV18,CASSQGTGGYGYTF,TGTGCCAGCTCACAAGGGACAGGGGGCTATGGCTACACCTTC
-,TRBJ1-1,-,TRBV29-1,CSVDISEAFF,TGCAGCGTTGATATCTCTGAAGCTTTCTTT
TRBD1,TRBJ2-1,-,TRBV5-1,CASSLGQVSSYNEQFF,TGCGCCAGCAGCCTAGGACAGGTTAGCTCCTACAATGAGCAGTTCTTC
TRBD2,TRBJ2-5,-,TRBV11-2,CASSFLSGNRETQYF,TGTGCCAGCAGCTTCCTAAGCGGGAACCGAGAGACCCAGTACTTC
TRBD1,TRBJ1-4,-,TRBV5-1,CASSEGQGHEKLFF,TGCGCCAGCAGCGAGGGACAGGGCCATGAAAAACTGTTTTTT
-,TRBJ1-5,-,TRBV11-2,CASSLQGRFGQPQHF,TGTGCCAGCAGCTTACAGGGGCGCTTCGGTCAGCCCCAGCATTTT
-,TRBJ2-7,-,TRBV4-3,CASSQERSLPAEQYF,TGCGCCAGCAGCCAAGAGAGATCCCTACCTGCCGAGCAGTACTTC
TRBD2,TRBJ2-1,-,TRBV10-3,CAISGGGSNEQFF,TGTGCCATCTCCGGGGGAGGGTCCAATGAGCAGTTCTTC
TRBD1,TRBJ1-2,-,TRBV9,CASCGTGTIHYGYTF,TGTGCCAGCTGCGGGACAGGGACTATTCATTATGGCTACACCTTC
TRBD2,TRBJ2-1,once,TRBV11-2,CASSFQTRLAGVPDEQFF,TGTGCCAGCAGCTTTCAAACCCGACTAGCGGGAGTACCCGATGAGCAGTTCTTC
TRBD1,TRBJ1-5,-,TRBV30,CAWRGQGRGQPQHF,TGTGCCTGGAGGGGACAGGGAAGAGGCCAGCCCCAGCATTTT
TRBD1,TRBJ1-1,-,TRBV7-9,CASSSGQGNTEAFF,TGTGCCAGCAGCTCAGGACAGGGGAACACTGAAGCTTTCTTT
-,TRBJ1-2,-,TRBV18,CASSPPSRRTNYGYTF,TGTGCCAGCTCACCACCGAGTCGTCGGACCAACTATGGCTACACCTTC
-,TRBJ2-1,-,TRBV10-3,CAILASEPYNEQFF,TGTGCCATCCTAGCATCAGAACCCTACAATGAGCAGTTCTTC
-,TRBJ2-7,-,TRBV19,CASSISREPGYEQYF,TGTGCCAGTAGTATCTCTCGCGAGCCTGGGTACGAGCAGTACTTC
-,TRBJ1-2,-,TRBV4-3,CASSQDQGYYGYTF,TGCGCCAGCAGCCAAGATCAAGGGTACTATGGCTACACCTTC
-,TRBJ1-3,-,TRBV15,CATSGRGNSGNTIYF,TGTGCCACCAGCGGCAGGGGAAACTCTGGAAACACCATATATTTT
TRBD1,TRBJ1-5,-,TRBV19,CASSKDRENQPQHF,TGTGCCAGTAGTAAGGACAGGGAAAATCAGCCCCAGCATTTT
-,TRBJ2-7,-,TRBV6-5,CASSSSRQAYEQYF,TGTGCCAGCAGTTCCTCCAGACAAGCCTACGAGCAGTACTTC
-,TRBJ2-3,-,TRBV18,CASSPEKADRTDTQYF,TGTGCCAGCTCACCAGAAAAGGCGGATCGCACAGATACGCAGTATTTT
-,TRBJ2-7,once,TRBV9,CASTPTGSSYEQYF,TGTGCCAGCACCCCAACGGGGAGCTCCTACGAGCAGTACTTC
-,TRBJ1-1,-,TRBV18,CASSRPDTEAFF,TGTGCCAGCTCAAGGCCGGACACTGAAGCTTTCTTT
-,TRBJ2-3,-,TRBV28,CASSLPAGVDTQYF,TGTGCCAGCAGTTTACCTGCGGGTGTAGATACGCAGTATTTT
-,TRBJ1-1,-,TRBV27,CASSAGPLATEAFF,TGTGCCAGCAGTGCTGGGCCCTTGGCCACTGAAGCTTTCTTT
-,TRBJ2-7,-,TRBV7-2,CASSPRWGRLEQYF,TGTGCCAGCAGCCCCCGCTGGGGAAGACTCGAGCAGTACTTC
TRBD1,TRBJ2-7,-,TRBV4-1,CASSQLGLQGEQYF,TGCGCCAGCAGCCAATTGGGCCTACAGGGGGAGCAGTACTTC
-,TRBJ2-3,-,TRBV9,CASSVVDTYTDTQYF,TGTGCCAGCAGCGTAGTGGACACCTACACAGATACGCAGTATTTT
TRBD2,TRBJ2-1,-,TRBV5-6,CASRVREGRRLNEQFF,TGTGCCAGCAGGGTGCGGGAGGGGCGAAGACTCAATGAGCAGTTCTTC
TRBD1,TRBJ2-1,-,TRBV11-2,CASSSGTGSHNEQFF,TGTGCCAGCAGCTCAGGGACAGGCTCTCACAATGAGCAGTTCTTC
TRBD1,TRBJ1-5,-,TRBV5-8,CASSGSGGVNQPQHF,TGTGCCAGCAGCGGATCAGGGGGCGTAAATCAGCCCCAGCATTTT
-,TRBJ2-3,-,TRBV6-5,CATRGRESTDTQYF,TGTGCCACACGGGGGCGGGAGAGTACAGATACGCAGTATTTT
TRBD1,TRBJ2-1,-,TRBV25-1,CASSESGQASSYNEQFF,TGTGCCAGCAGTGAATCGGGACAGGCGAGCTCCTACAATGAGCAGTTCTTC
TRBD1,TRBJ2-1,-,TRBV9,CASSLRVTGKSNEQFF,TGTGCCAGCAGCCTTAGAGTGACAGGGAAGAGCAATGAGCAGTTCTTC
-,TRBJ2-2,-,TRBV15,CATSRDWASTNTGELFF,TGTGCCACCAGCAGAGATTGGGCCAGCACGAACACCGGGGAGCTGTTTTTT
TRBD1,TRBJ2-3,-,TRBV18,CASNRDRSTDTQYF,TGTGCCAGCAACCGGGACAGGAGCACAGATACGCAGTATTTT
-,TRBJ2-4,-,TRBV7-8,CASSPFIRDRGKTIQYF,TGTGCCAGCAGCCCCTTCATACGGGATCGGGGGAAAACCATTCAGTACTTC
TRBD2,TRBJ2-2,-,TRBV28,CASRVTSGGIANTGELFF,TGTGCCAGCAGAGTGACTAGCGGGGGTATCGCGAACACCGGGGAGCTGTTTTTT
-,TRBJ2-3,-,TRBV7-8,CASSLRGEDTQYF,TGTGCCAGCAGCCTTAGGGGGGAAGATACGCAGTATTTT
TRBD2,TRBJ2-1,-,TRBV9,CASSVGWSGGRGSEQFF,TGTGCCAGCAGCGTAGGGTGGTCTGGCGGGAGGGGGAGTGAGCAGTTCTTC
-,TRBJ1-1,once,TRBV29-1,CSVWGGQYTEAFF,TGCAGCGTTTGGGGCGGACAGTACACTGAAGCTTTCTTT